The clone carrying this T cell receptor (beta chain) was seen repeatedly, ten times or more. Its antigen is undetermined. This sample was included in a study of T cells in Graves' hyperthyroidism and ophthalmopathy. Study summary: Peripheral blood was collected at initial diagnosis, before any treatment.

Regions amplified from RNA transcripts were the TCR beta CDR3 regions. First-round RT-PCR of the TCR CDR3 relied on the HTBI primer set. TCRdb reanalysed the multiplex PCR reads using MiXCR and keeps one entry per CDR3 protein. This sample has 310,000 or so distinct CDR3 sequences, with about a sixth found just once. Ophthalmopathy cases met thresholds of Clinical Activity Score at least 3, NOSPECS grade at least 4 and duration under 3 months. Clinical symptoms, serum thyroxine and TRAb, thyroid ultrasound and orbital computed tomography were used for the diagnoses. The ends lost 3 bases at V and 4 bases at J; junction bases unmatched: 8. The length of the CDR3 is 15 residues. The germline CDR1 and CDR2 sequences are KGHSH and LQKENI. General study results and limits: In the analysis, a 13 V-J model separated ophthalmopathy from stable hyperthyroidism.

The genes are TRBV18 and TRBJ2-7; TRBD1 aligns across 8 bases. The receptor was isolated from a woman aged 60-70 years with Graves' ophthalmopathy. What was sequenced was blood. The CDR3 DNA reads TGTGCCAGCTCACCCCGGACAGGGTTTGAGTACGAGCAGTACTTC. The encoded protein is CASSPRTGFEYEQYF.